This T cell receptor beta chain was profiled in a study of response to subunit inactivated influenza vaccine. One entry per CDR3 protein, called by TCRdb with MiXCR from the RT-PCR reads. The data show more than 450,000 distinct CDR3 sequences, approximately 10% seen once. CDR1 is MNHEY and CDR2 is SMNVEV in the germline V gene (reference sequence). The V end lost 4 bases, the J end lost 4 bases, and 10 bases lay between the germline ends. This CDR3 spans 13 amino acids. The same data also contributed to another study, on T cells expressing NK-cell markers. That paper notes: Libraries used 5'RACE template switching adding universal primer site and UMIs.

Material: PBMCs from blood, obtained on the day of vaccination. This chain joins TRBV27 and TRBJ1-2, with D possibly being TRBD1 (6 bases). This clonotype originated in a middle-aged man who received an inactivated influenza vaccine. The CDR3 reads CASSYRVGYGYTF. In nucleotides, the CDR3 is TGTGCCAGCAGTTACAGGGTTGGCTATGGCTACACCTTC.